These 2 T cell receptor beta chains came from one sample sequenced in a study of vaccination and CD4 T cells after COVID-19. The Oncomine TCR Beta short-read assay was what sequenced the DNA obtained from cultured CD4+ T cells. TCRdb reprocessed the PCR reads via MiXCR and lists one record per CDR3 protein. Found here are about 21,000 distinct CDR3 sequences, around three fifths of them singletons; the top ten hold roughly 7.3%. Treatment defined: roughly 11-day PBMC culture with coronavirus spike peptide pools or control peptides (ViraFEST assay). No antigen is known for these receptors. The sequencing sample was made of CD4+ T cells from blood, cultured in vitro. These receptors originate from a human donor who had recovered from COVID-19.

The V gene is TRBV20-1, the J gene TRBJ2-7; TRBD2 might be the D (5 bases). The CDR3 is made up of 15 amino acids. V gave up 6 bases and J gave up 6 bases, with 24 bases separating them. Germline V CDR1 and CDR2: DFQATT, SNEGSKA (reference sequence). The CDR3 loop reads CSATPTERMLSEQYF. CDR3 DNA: TGCAGTGCCACCCCGACTGAGCGGATGCTTTCCGAGCAGTACTTC.

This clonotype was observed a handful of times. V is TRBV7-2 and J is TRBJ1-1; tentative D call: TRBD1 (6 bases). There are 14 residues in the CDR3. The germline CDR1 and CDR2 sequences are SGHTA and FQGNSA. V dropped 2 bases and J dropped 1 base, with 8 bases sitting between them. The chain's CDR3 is CASSLYRANTEAFF. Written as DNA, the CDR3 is TGTGCCAGCAGCTTATACAGGGCGAACACTGAAGCTTTCTTT. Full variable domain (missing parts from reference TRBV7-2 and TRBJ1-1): GAGVSQSPSNKVTEKGKDVELRCDPISGHTALYWYRQSLGQGLEFLIYFQGNSAPDKSGLPSDRFSAERTGGSVSTLTIQRTQQEDSAVYLCASSLYRANTEAFFGQGTRLTVV.